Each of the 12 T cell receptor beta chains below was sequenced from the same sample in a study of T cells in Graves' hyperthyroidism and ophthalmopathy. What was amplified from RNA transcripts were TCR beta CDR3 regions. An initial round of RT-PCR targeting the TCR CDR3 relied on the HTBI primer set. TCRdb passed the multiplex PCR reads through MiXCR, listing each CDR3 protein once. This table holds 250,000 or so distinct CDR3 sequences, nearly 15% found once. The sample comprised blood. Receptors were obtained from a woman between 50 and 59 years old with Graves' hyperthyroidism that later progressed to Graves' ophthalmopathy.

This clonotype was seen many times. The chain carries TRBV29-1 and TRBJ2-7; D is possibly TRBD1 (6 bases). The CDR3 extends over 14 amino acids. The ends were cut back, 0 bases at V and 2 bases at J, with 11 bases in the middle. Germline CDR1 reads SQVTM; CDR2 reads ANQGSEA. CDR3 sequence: CSVEDKTGTYEQYF. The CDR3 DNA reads TGCAGCGTTGAAGACAAGACAGGAACCTACGAGCAGTACTTC.

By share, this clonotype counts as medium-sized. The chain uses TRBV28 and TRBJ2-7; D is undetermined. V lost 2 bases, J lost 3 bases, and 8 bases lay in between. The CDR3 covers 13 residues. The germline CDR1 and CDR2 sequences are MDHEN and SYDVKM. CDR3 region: CASSLPQHYEQYF. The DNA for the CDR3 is TGTGCCAGCAGTTTACCACAGCACTACGAGCAGTACTTC.

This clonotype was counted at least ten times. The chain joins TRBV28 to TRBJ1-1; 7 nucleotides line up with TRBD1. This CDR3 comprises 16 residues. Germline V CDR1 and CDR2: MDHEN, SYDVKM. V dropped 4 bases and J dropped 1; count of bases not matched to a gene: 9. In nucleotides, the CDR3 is TGTGCCAGCAGTTCCATACTTCAGGGGGGGAACACTGAAGCTTTCTTT. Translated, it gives CASSSILQGGNTEAFF.

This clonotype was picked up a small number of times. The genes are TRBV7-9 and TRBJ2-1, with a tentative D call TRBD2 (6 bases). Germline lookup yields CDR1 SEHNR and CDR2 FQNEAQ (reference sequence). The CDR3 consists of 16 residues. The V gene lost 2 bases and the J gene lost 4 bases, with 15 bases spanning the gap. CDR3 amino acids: CASSLRLAEVYNEQFF. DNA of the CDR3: TGTGCCAGCAGCTTAAGGTTAGCGGAAGTTTACAATGAGCAGTTCTTC.

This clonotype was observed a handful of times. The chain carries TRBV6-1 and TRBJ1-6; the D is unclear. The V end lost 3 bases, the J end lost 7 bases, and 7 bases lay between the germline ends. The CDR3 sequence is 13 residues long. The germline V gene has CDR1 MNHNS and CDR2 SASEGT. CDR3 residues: CASSETFNSPLHF. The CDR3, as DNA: TGTGCCAGCAGTGAGACGTTCAATTCACCCCTCCACTTT.

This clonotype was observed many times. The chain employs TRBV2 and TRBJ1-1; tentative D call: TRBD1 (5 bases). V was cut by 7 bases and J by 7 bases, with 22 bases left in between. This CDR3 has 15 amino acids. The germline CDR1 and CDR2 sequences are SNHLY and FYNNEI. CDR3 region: CASKRDQLVAYEAFF. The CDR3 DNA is TGTGCCAGCAAGCGGGACCAATTAGTTGCGTATGAAGCTTTCTTT.

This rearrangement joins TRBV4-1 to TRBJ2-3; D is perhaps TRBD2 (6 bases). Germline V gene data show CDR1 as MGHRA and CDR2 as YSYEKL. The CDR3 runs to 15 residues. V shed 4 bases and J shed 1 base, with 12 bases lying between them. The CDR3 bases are TGCGCCAGCAGCCGCAGCGGGCCTGGCACAGATACGCAGTATTTT. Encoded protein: CASSRSGPGTDTQYF.

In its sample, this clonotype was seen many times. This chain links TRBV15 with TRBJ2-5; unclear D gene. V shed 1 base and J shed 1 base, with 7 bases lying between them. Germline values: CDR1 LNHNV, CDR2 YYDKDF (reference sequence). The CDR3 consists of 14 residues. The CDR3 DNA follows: TGTGCCACCAGCAGAGTAGGCAGCCAAGAGACCCAGTACTTC. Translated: CATSRVGSQETQYF.

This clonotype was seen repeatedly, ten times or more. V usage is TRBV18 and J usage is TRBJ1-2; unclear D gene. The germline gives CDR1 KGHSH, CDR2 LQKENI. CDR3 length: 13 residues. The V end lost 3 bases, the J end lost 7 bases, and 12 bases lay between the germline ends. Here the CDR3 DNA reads TGTGCCAGCTCACCGTCTAGCGTTGGTGGCTACACCTTC. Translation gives CASSPSSVGGYTF.

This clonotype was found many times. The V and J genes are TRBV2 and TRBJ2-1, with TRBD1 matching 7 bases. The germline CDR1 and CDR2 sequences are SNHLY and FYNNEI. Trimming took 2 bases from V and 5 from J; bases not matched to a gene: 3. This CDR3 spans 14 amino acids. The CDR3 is CASSELQGNNEQFF. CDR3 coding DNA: TGTGCCAGCAGTGAATTACAGGGGAACAATGAGCAGTTCTTC.

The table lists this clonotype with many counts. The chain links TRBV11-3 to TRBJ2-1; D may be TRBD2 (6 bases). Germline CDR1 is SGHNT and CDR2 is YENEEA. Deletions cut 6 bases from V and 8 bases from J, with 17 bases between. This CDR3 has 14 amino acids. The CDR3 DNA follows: TGTGCCAGCAGTTCTGGGCCTAGCGTGGATGAGCAGTTCTTC. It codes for CASSSGPSVDEQFF.

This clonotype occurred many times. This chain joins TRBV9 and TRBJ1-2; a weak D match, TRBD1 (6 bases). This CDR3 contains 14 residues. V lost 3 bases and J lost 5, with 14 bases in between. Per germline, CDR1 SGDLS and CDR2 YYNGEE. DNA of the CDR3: TGTGCCAGCAGCGCGGAAGGGGGAGGGTATGGCTACACCTTC. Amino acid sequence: CASSAEGGGYGYTF. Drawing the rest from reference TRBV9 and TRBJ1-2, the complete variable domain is DSGVTQTPKHLITATGQRVTLRCSPRSGDLSVYWYQQSLDQGLQFLIQYYNGEERAKGNILERFSAQQFPDLHSELNLSSLELGDSALYFCASSAEGGGYGYTFGSGTRLTVV.